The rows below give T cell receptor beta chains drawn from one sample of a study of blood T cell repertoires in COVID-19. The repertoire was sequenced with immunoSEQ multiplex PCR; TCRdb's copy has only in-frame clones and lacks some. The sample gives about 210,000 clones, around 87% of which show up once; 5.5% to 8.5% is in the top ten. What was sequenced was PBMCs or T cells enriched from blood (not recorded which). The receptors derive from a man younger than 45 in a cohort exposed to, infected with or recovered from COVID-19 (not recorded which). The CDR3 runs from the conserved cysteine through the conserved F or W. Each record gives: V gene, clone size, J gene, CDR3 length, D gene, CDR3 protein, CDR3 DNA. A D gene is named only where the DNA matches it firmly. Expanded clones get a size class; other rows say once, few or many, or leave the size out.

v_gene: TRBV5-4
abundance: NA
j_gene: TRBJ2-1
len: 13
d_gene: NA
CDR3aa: CASSLSQYNEQFF
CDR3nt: TGTGCCAGCAGCTTGTCACAGTACAATGAGCAGTTCTTC

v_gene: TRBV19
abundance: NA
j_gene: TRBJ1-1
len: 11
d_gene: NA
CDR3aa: CASSRGFEAFF
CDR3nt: TGTGCCAGTAGTAGGGGCTTTGAAGCTTTCTTT

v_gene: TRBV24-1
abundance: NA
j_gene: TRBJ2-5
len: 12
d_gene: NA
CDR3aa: CATGGLQETQYF
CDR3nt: TGTGCCACCGGAGGGCTTCAAGAGACCCAGTACTTC

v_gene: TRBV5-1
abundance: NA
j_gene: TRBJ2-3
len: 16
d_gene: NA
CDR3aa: CASSLVAGSSTDTQYF
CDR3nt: TGCGCCAGCAGCCTCGTGGCGGGAAGCAGCACAGATACGCAGTATTTT

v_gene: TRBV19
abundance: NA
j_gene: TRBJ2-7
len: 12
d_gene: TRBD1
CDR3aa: CASRDRGYEQYF
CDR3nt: TGTGCCAGCCGGGACAGGGGTTACGAGCAGTACTTC

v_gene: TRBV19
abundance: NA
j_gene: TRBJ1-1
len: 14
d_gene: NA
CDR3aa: CASSTGSVKTEAFF
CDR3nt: TGTGCCAGTAGTACAGGATCTGTGAAGACTGAAGCTTTCTTT

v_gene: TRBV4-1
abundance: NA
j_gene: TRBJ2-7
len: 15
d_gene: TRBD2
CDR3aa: CASSQELADSYEQYF
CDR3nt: TGCGCCAGCAGCCAAGAACTAGCGGACTCCTACGAGCAGTACTTC

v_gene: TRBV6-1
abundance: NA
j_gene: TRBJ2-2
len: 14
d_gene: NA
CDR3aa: CASSEPGHSGELFF
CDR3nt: TGTGCCAGCAGTGAACCGGGACATTCCGGGGAGCTGTTTTTT

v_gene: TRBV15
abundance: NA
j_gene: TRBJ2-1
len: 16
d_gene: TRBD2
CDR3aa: CATSRDRLAGENEQFF
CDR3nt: TGTGCCACCAGCAGAGATCGACTAGCGGGAGAGAATGAGCAGTTCTTC

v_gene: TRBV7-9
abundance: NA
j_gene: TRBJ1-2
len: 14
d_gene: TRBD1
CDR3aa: CASSSPDRDPGYTF
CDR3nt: TGTGCCAGCAGCTCGCCGGACAGGGACCCTGGCTACACCTTC

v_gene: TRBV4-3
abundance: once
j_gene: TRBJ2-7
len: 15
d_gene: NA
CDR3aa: CASSQVDSLRYEQYF
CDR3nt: TGCGCCAGCAGCCAAGTGGACAGTTTAAGGTACGAGCAGTACTTC

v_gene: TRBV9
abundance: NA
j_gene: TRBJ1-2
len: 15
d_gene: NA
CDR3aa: CASSVERQGNYGYTF
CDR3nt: TGTGCCAGCAGCGTAGAACGGCAGGGTAACTATGGCTACACCTTC

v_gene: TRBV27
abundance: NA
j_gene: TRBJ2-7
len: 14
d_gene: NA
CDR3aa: CASSYGGANYEQYF
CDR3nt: TGTGCCAGCAGTTACGGGGGAGCCAACTACGAGCAGTACTTC

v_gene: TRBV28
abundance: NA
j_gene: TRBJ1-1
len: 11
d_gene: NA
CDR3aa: CASIRNTEAFF
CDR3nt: TGTGCCAGCATTCGGAACACTGAAGCTTTCTTT

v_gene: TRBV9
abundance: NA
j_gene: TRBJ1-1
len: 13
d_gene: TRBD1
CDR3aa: CASSVGTGGEAFF
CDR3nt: TGTGCCAGCAGCGTAGGGACAGGCGGGGAAGCTTTCTTT

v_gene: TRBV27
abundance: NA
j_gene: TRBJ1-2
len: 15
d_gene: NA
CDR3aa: CASSPIPGRGYGYTF
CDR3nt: TGTGCCAGCAGCCCGATCCCCGGACGGGGATATGGCTACACCTTC

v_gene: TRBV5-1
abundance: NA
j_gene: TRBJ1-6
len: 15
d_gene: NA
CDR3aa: CASSLVGSENSPLHF
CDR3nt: TGCGCCAGCAGCTTGGTAGGCAGCGAAAATTCACCCCTCCACTTT

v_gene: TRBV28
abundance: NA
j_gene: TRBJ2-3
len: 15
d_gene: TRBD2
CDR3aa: CASSSTGLAGGTQYF
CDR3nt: TGTGCCAGCAGTTCCACGGGACTAGCGGGAGGCACGCAGTATTTT

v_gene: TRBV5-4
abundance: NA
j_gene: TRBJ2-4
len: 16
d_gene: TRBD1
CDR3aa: CASSTTGTGPTNIQYF
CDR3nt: TGTGCCAGCAGTACAACCGGGACAGGGCCGACAAACATTCAGTACTTC

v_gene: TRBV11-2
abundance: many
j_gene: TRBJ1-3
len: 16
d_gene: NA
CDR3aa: CASSSLTGRTEGTIYF
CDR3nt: TGTGCCAGCAGCTCCCTTACGGGAAGGACAGAAGGCACCATATATTTT

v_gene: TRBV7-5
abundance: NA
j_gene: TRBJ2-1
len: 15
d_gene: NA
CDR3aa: CARSSGLAHINEQFF
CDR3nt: TGTGCCAGAAGCTCCGGACTAGCGCACATCAATGAGCAGTTCTTC

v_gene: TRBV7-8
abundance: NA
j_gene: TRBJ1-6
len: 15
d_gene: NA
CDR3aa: CASSLLRQGGSPLHF
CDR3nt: TGTGCCAGCAGCTTATTACGTCAGGGCGGATCACCCCTCCACTTT

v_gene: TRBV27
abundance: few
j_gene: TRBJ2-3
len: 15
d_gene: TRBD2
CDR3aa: CASSLTSGSPDTQYF
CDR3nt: TGTGCCAGCAGTTTAACTAGCGGGAGCCCAGATACGCAGTATTTT

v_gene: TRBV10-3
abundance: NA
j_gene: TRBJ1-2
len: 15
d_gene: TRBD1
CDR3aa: CAISDTGASDYGYTF
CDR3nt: TGTGCCATCAGTGATACAGGGGCTTCAGATTATGGCTACACCTTC

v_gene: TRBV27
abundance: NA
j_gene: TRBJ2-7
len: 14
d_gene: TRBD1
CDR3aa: CASSLGQGAYEQYF
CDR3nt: TGTGCCAGCAGTCTGGGACAGGGTGCCTACGAGCAGTACTTC

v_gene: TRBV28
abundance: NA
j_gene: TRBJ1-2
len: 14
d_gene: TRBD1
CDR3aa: CASSSLDRVGGYTF
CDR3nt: TGTGCCAGCAGTTCCTTGGACAGGGTCGGAGGCTACACCTTC

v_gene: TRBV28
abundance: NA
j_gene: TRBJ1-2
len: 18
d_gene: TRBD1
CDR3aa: CASSYFGPQGAESGGYTF
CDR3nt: TGTGCCAGCAGTTACTTTGGACCGCAGGGGGCTGAGTCCGGTGGCTACACCTTC

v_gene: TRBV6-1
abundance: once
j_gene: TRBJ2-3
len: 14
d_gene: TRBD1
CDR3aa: CASSEGQGPDTQYF
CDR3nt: TGTGCCAGCAGTGAGGGACAGGGGCCAGATACGCAGTATTTT

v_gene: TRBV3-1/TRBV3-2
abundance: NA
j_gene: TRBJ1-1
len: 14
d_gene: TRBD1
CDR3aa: CASSLQGRATEAFF
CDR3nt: TGTGCCAGCAGCTTACAGGGGCGCGCCACTGAAGCTTTCTTT

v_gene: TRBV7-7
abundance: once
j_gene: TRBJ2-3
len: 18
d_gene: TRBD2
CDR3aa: CASSLGKGTSGSTDTQYF
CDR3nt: TGTGCTAGCAGCTTAGGGAAAGGGACTAGCGGGAGCACAGATACGCAGTATTTT

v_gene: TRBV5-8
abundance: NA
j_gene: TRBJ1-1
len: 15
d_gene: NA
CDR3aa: CASRAGAGVNTEAFF
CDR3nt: TGTGCCAGCAGGGCGGGGGCCGGGGTGAACACTGAAGCTTTCTTT

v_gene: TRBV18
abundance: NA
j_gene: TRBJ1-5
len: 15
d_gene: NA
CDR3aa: CASSPGQGQGQPQHF
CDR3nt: TGTGCCAGCTCACCGGGGCAGGGACAAGGTCAGCCCCAGCATTTT

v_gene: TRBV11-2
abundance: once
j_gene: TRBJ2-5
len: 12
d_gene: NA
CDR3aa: CASSLERGTQYF
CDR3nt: TGTGCCAGCAGCTTAGAACGGGGGACCCAGTACTTC

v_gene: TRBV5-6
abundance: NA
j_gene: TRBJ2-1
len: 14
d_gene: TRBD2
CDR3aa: CASSLAGGRAEQFF
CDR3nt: TGTGCCAGCAGCTTGGCGGGAGGGCGGGCTGAGCAGTTCTTC

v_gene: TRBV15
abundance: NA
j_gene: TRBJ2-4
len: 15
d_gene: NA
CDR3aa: CATSNRSLAKNIQYF
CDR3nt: TGTGCCACCAGCAACAGGTCCTTAGCCAAAAACATTCAGTACTTC

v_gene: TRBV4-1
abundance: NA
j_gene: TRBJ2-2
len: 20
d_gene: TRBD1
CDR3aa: CASSQDSRGQVHRDTGELFF
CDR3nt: TGCGCCAGCAGCCAAGATAGCAGGGGGCAGGTTCATAGGGACACCGGGGAGCTGTTTTTT

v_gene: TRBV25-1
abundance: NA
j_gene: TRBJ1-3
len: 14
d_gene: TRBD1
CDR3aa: CASRRTGSGNTIYF
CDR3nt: TGTGCCAGCCGGAGGACAGGGTCTGGAAACACCATATATTTT